This TCR beta chain emerged from a study of blood T cell repertoires in COVID-19. Clones were read by immunoSEQ multiplex PCR, and TCRdb kept only the in-frame ones, dropping some. The repertoire holds 350,000 to 500,000 clones, more than 70% seen once, with 1.4% to 1.5% in the top ten. Participant age was about 18 to 89 years, and participants resided in around 24 US areas. The CDR3 has 18 amino acids. After removal of 5 bases from V and 3 bases from J, the junction contained 13 bases not matched to a gene. The germline V gene encodes CDR1 MDHEN and CDR2 SYDVKM. The TCR comes from a woman in her late teens or twenties who had been exposed to COVID-19. The chain has TRBV28 and TRBJ1-4; 9 nucleotides line up with TRBD1. The source material was PBMCs or T cells enriched from blood (not recorded which). This CDR3 is CASSQSPGQGMANEKLFF. The CDR3 nucleotides read TGTGCCAGCAGTCAAAGTCCGGGACAGGGTATGGCTAATGAAAAACTGTTTTTT.